One sample yielded the 9 T cell receptor beta chains listed below, sequenced in a study of identical twins. TCRdb independently ran MiXCR on the 5' RACE reads; one entry per CDR3 protein. The sample has over 250,000 distinct CDR3 sequences; roughly 9.7% are singletons. This same sample was also taken into another study, of yellow fever vaccine responses in identical twins.

The sample was CD8+ T cells sorted from blood. The origin of the receptors is a woman between 18 and 30 years old in good health.

This chain's CDR3 is CSVWTGAHEQYF. In DNA form, the CDR3 reads TGCAGCGTGTGGACAGGGGCCCACGAGCAGTACTTC. The gene calls are TRBV29-1 and TRBJ2-7, with 9 bases lining up with TRBD1. J lost 5 bases, V lost 6 bases, and 5 bases had no gene match. The CDR3 consists of 12 residues. In germline, CDR1 is SQVTM, CDR2 ANQGSEA.

This clonotype came up many times. The rearrangement joins TRBV5-1 to TRBJ2-7; D perhaps matches TRBD2 (5 bases). The germline V and J ends were trimmed by 10 bases and 1 base, with 18 bases remaining between them. The CDR3 extends over 14 amino acids. CDR1 SGHRS and CDR2 YFSETQ come from the germline V gene. The CDR3 protein is CADGMKVRSYEQYF. The DNA of the CDR3 is TGCGCCGACGGGATGAAGGTCCGTTCCTACGAGCAGTACTTC.

The V and J genes are TRBV2 and TRBJ2-1; weak D call: TRBD1 (6 bases). V was cut by 3 bases and J by 6 bases, with 15 bases left in between. This CDR3 is built from 15 residues. Germline V CDR1 and CDR2: SNHLY, FYNNEI. The chain's CDR3 is CASSEGDKIRNEQFF. CDR3 coding DNA: TGTGCCAGCAGTGAGGGGGACAAGATACGCAATGAGCAGTTCTTC. Full variable domain (missing parts from reference TRBV2 and TRBJ2-1): EPEVTQTPSHQVTQMGQEVILRCVPISNHLYFYWYRQILGQKVEFLVSFYNNEISEKSEIFDDQFSVERPDGSNFTLKIRSTKLEDSAMYFCASSEGDKIRNEQFFGPGTRLTVL.

The chain is built from TRBV6-1 and TRBJ2-5, with D hard to call. The CDR3 is 13 residues long. V shed 6 bases and J shed 0 bases, with 8 bases lying between them. CDR1 and CDR2 (germline): MNHNS, SASEGT. The CDR3 DNA is TGTGCCAGCAGGATAGGCTACCAAGAGACCCAGTACTTC. Its translation: CASRIGYQETQYF.

This clonotype was detected only a few times. The chain links TRBV7-3 to TRBJ2-7; 9 nucleotides agree with TRBD1. Germline-derived CDR1 and CDR2 are SGHTA and FQGTGA. After removal of 2 bases from V and 2 bases from J, the junction contained 7 bases not matched to a gene. CDR3 size: 16 residues. For the CDR3, the DNA is TGTGCCAGCAGCTTACCCCTGGACAGGGGTGCCTACGAGCAGTACTTC. It specifies CASSLPLDRGAYEQYF.

At least ten counts were recorded for this clonotype. The chain couples TRBV14 to TRBJ2-3; D unresolved. V was clipped by 1 base and J by 3 bases, with 5 bases between them. The CDR3 runs 13 residues. The germline CDR1 and CDR2 sequences are SGHDN and FVKESK. CDR3 loop: CASSQVTTDTQYF. In DNA form, the CDR3 reads TGTGCCAGCAGCCAAGTGACAACAGATACGCAGTATTTT.

This clonotype occurred many times. V is TRBV12-3 or TRBV12-4 and J is TRBJ1-2; D is unresolved. The CDR3 covers 12 residues. Trimming pared 2 bases from V and 10 bases from J, leaving 11 bases between. CDR3 amino acids: CASSLQAAAYTF. For the CDR3, the DNA is TGTGCCAGCAGTTTACAAGCGGCGGCCTACACCTTC.

This clonotype was picked up a small number of times. The rearrangement links TRBV11-2 to TRBJ2-7; TRBD2 agrees at 8 bases. From germline, CDR1 is SGHAT and CDR2 FQNNGV. This CDR3 spans 17 amino acids. Unmatched junction bases numbered 9, after V lost 0 bases and J lost 2 bases. CDR3 loop: CASSLDWGSGDTYEQYF. Written as DNA, the CDR3 is TGTGCCAGCAGCTTAGATTGGGGTAGCGGGGATACCTACGAGCAGTACTTC.

V gene TRBV6-4 combines with J gene TRBJ1-2; D ambiguous. CDR3 length: 14 amino acids. Germline values: CDR1 MRHNA, CDR2 SNTAGT. The V end lost 0 bases, the J end lost 2 bases, and 7 bases lay between the germline ends. CDR3 coding DNA: TGTGCCAGCAGTGACTCGAGTAGGAACTATGGCTACACCTTC. This sequence encodes CASSDSSRNYGYTF.